Listed here are 21 T cell receptor beta chains from one sample, sequenced in a study of early T cells in non-severe SARS-CoV-2 infection. TCRdb reanalysed the 5' RACE reads using MiXCR and keeps one entry per CDR3 protein. Counted here are tens of thousands of distinct CDR3 sequences, 9% to 10% occurring once; the ten biggest clones make up around 15%. Here the sequenced sample was whole blood, taken at baseline. Every receptor here comes from an adult who was a healthcare worker with PCR-confirmed SARS-CoV-2 infection or an uninfected control (not recorded which).

This clonotype was counted a few times. The J gene is TRBJ1-2, the V gene TRBV3-1; D may be TRBD1 (5 bases). V was trimmed by 4 bases and J by 4 bases, leaving 7 bases between them. Per the germline V gene, CDR1 is LGHDT and CDR2 is YNNKEL (reference sequence). The length of the CDR3 is 12 residues. This CDR3 is CASSRGRYGYTF. In DNA, the CDR3 is TGTGCCAGCAGCCGGGGACGCTATGGCTACACCTTC.

This clonotype was seen repeatedly, ten times or more. J is TRBJ2-1 and V is TRBV12-3 or TRBV12-4; no definite D call. The CDR3 length is 11 residues. Trimming removed 8 bases from V and 8 bases from J, with 10 bases in between. Here the CDR3 reads CASQRGYEQFF. Here the CDR3 DNA reads TGTGCCAGCCAGAGAGGCTATGAGCAGTTCTTC.

This chain links TRBV18 with TRBJ2-3; maybe TRBD2 (6 bases). V was shortened by 2 bases and J by 2 bases, with 14 bases between the two germline ends. Germline V gene data show CDR1 as KGHSH and CDR2 as LQKENI. This CDR3 has 16 amino acids. The CDR3: CASSPTPAGFTDTQYF. In DNA form, the CDR3 reads TGTGCCAGCTCACCAACCCCTGCGGGATTCACAGATACGCAGTATTTT.

The rearrangement joins TRBV5-1 to TRBJ2-1, with 10 nucleotides matching TRBD2. The length of the CDR3 is 16 residues. The V gene's germline CDR1 is SGHRS and CDR2 YFSETQ. Trimming took 4 bases from V and 6 from J; bases not matched to a gene: 10. The CDR3 nucleotides read TGCGCCAGCAGCCCTCTAGCGGGAGCGTGGGGCAATGAGCAGTTCTTC. Translation: CASSPLAGAWGNEQFF. Drawing the rest from reference TRBV5-1 and TRBJ2-1, the complete variable domain is KAGVTQTPRYLIKTRGQQVTLSCSPISGHRSVSWYQQTPGQGLQFLFEYFSETQRNKGNFPGRFSGRQFSNSRSEMNVSTLELGDSALYLCASSPLAGAWGNEQFFGPGTRLTVL.

This clonotype has a handful of counts. The gene calls are TRBV2 and TRBJ2-1; 7 bases align to TRBD2. With 5 bases clipped from V and 9 bases from J, the junction kept 10 bases outside the gene matches. The V gene's germline CDR1 is SNHLY and CDR2 FYNNEI. There are 14 residues in the CDR3. CDR3: CASSLKSGNGEQFF. The CDR3 coding sequence is TGTGCCAGCAGTTTGAAGAGCGGGAACGGTGAGCAGTTCTTC.

This clonotype was recorded at least ten times. J is TRBJ1-1 and V is TRBV29-1, with D unresolved. The V end was cut by 7 bases, the J end by 1 base, with 7 bases between. The length of the CDR3 is 11 residues. Germline lookup yields CDR1 SQVTM and CDR2 ANQGSEA. CDR3 in DNA: TGCAGCGGGACTGGGAACACTGAAGCTTTCTTT. It encodes CSGTGNTEAFF. The variable domain in full, completed from reference TRBV29-1 and TRBJ1-1, reads SAVISQKPSRDICQRGTSLTIQCQVDSQVTMMFWYRQQPGQSLTLIATANQGSEATYESGFVIDKFPISRPNLTFSTLTVSNMSPEDSSIYLCSGTGNTEAFFGQGTRLTVV.

This clonotype was observed many times. The chain couples TRBV11-2 to TRBJ1-4; perhaps TRBD1 as D (6 bases). This CDR3 region has 13 residues. Per germline, CDR1 SGHAT and CDR2 FQNNGV. V lost 5 bases and J 11 bases, leaving 15 bases between the germline ends. CDR3 region: CASSLSRGGKLFF. Here the CDR3 DNA reads TGTGCCAGCAGCCTCAGCAGGGGTGGGAAACTGTTTTTT. Full variable domain (missing parts from reference TRBV11-2 and TRBJ1-4): EAGVAQSPRYKIIEKRQSVAFWCNPISGHATLYWYQQILGQGPKLLIQFQNNGVVDDSQLPKDRFSAERLKGVDSTLKIQPAKLEDSAVYLCASSLSRGGKLFFGSGTQLSVL.

The chain links TRBV7-6 to TRBJ2-3; D unclear. Germline V gives CDR1 SGHVS, CDR2 FNYEAQ. V dropped 1 base and J dropped 0 bases, with 5 bases sitting between them. The CDR3 runs to 14 residues. In nucleotides, the CDR3 is TGTGCCAGCAGCTTAGGCACAAGCACAGATACGCAGTATTTT. Residues: CASSLGTSTDTQYF.

CDR3 loop: CASSIGLPGRNGEQYF. The DNA for the CDR3 is TGTGCCAGTAGTATAGGACTCCCCGGGAGAAACGGCGAGCAGTACTTC. The chain joins TRBV19 to TRBJ2-7, with D perhaps TRBD2 (6 bases). Trimming removed 1 base at V and 6 bases at J, with 19 bases between. The germline gives CDR1 LNHDA, CDR2 SQIVND (reference sequence). CDR3 length: 16 residues.

The genes are TRBV20-1 and TRBJ2-3, with D perhaps assigned TRBD1 or TRBD2 (5 bases each). CDR1 is DFQATT, CDR2 SNEGSKA, per germline (reference sequence). V lost 0 bases to trimming and J lost 2 bases, with 12 bases between them. This CDR3 contains 15 residues. The CDR3 spells CSARDSEGYTDTQYF. The CDR3 coding sequence is TGCAGTGCTAGAGATTCCGAGGGGTACACAGATACGCAGTATTTT.

The table lists this clonotype with a few counts. The rearrangement joins TRBV12-3 or TRBV12-4 to TRBJ1-6; TRBD1 aligns across 7 bases. With 3 bases clipped from V and 7 bases from J, the junction kept 9 bases outside the gene matches. The length of the CDR3 is 16 residues. The DNA of the CDR3 is TGTGCCAGCAGTTTTACCCACCACAGGGGCAATTCACCCCTCCACTTT. Translating it yields CASSFTHHRGNSPLHF.

The V and J genes are TRBV20-1 and TRBJ2-2; 11 bases are a match to TRBD2. Unmatched junction bases numbered 6, after V lost 6 bases and J lost 6 bases. The CDR3 runs to 14 residues. Germline CDR1 and CDR2: DFQATT and SNEGSKA (reference sequence). CDR3 nucleotides: TGCAGTGCCAGTAGCGGGAGGGAACCCGGGGAGCTGTTTTTT. Translation: CSASSGREPGELFF.

V is TRBV28 and J is TRBJ1-6, with D maybe TRBD1 (5 bases). This CDR3 is built from 15 residues. Trimming cost V 5 bases and J 9 bases, with 17 bases left between them. In germline, CDR1 is MDHEN, CDR2 SYDVKM. Here the CDR3 DNA reads TGTGCCAGCAGTCACAGGTTGAGGGAGACTTCACCCCTCCACTTT. Amino acid sequence: CASSHRLRETSPLHF.

The chain is built from TRBV7-9 and TRBJ2-3, with TRBD2 identical over 10 bases. Germline CDR1 reads SEHNR; CDR2 reads FQNEAQ (reference sequence). The CDR3 is made up of 15 amino acids. V lost 2 bases to trimming and J lost 3 bases; unmatched junction nucleotides: 2. The CDR3 loop is CASSLLAGATDTQYF. The CDR3 nucleotides read TGTGCCAGCAGCTTACTAGCGGGAGCAACAGATACGCAGTATTTT.

This clonotype was observed at least ten times. The chain employs TRBV20-1 and TRBJ2-1, with D uncertain. V was cut by 5 bases and J by 0 bases, with 11 bases left in between. The CDR3 has 14 residues. Germline V lookup: CDR1 DFQATT, CDR2 SNEGSKA (reference sequence). The CDR3 region is CSAPLVGSYNEQFF. In nucleotides, the CDR3 is TGCAGTGCTCCCCTCGTCGGCTCCTACAATGAGCAGTTCTTC.

This clonotype was detected ten times or more. The genes are TRBV5-1 and TRBJ2-2; TRBD2 aligns across 8 bases. CDR3 size: 16 residues. V dropped 5 bases and J dropped 3; count of bases not matched to a gene: 9. Germline-derived CDR1 and CDR2 are SGHRS and YFSETQ. The CDR3 region is CASRKEAGVDTGELFF. For the CDR3, the DNA is TGCGCCAGCAGGAAAGAAGCGGGAGTAGACACCGGGGAGCTGTTTTTT.

This clonotype was observed at least ten times. V usage is TRBV12-3 or TRBV12-4 and J usage is TRBJ1-1, with D perhaps matching TRBD1 (5 bases). The ends were cut back, 5 bases at V and 3 bases at J, with 16 bases in the middle. The CDR3 has 15 amino acids. CDR3 sequence: CASSTTPGPYTEAFF. CDR3 DNA sequence: TGTGCCAGCAGTACCACCCCGGGGCCGTACACTGAAGCTTTCTTT.

In regard to this clonotype: One junction end does not reproduce the germline sequence, and a read error may be involved. The chain has TRBV4-3 and TRBJ1-1; D call uncertain. The CDR3 sequence is 13 residues long. Germline CDR1 and CDR2: LGHNA and YSLEER. CDR3 in amino acids: CASSQAQGTEVFF. The CDR3 DNA follows: TGCGCCAGCAGCCAAGCTCAAGGCACTGAAGTTTTCTTT.

This clonotype showed up just once. The chain has TRBV7-2 and TRBJ1-2; D gene uncertain. This CDR3 has 13 residues. V gave up 2 bases and J gave up 4 bases, with 8 bases separating them. CDR1 is SGHTA, CDR2 FQGNSA, per germline. CDR3 in DNA: TGTGCCAGCAGCTTAACACGGGGCTATGGCTACACCTTC. The encoded protein is CASSLTRGYGYTF. Combining the CDR3 with reference TRBV7-2 and TRBJ1-2 gives the whole variable domain GAGVSQSPSNKVTEKGKDVELRCDPISGHTALYWYRQSLGQGLEFLIYFQGNSAPDKSGLPSDRFSAERTGGSVSTLTIQRTQQEDSAVYLCASSLTRGYGYTFGSGTRLTVV.

V and J are TRBV19 and TRBJ2-5; D gene uncertain. With 5 bases removed from V and 1 base from J, the gap between germline ends came to 8 bases. Germline CDR1 is LNHDA and CDR2 is SQIVND (reference sequence). The CDR3 runs 13 residues. CDR3 sequence: CASSPGIQETQYF. The DNA of the CDR3 is TGTGCCAGTAGTCCCGGTATCCAAGAGACCCAGTACTTC.

This clonotype showed up many times. The CDR3: CASSVEADTEAFF. DNA for the CDR3: TGTGCCAGCAGCGTAGAAGCGGACACTGAAGCTTTCTTT. The chain couples TRBV9 to TRBJ1-1; D gene ambiguous. The CDR3 sequence is 13 residues long. From germline, CDR1 is SGDLS and CDR2 YYNGEE. The ends were cut back, 0 bases at V and 3 bases at J, with 6 bases in the middle.